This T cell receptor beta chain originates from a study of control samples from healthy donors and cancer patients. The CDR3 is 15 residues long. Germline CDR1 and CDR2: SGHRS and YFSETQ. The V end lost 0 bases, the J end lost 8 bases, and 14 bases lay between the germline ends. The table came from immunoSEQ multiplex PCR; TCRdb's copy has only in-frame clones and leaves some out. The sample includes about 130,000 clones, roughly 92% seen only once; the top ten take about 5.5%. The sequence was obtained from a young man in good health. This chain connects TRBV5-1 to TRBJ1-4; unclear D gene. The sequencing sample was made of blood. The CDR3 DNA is TGCGCCAGCAGCTTGGGTACGGGGATGGAGGAAAAACTGTTTTTT. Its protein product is CASSLGTGMEEKLFF.